Described below is a single TCR beta chain sequence and its context. Its antigen is as yet unknown. These data are taken from a study of cytomegalovirus exposure and HLA in healthy donors. The study, taken as a whole, reports: Three chains linked to CMV were shown in vitro to be specific for CMV antigens.

The germline V gene has CDR1 MNHNS and CDR2 SASEGT. The CDR3 covers 14 residues. The V and J ends lost 7 bases and 0 bases respectively, with 12 bases between them. The PCR employed 60 Vbeta primers together with 13 Jbeta primers. Sequencing used immunoSEQ multiplex PCR; TCRdb keeps in-frame clones, though not all of them. The sample includes some 160,000 clones, about four fifths of them seen just once. These donors, healthy bone marrow donors, were studied. This sequence was found in a male donor in good health and CMV-seropositive. The sample consisted of PBMCs. This chain connects TRBV6-1 to TRBJ2-5; maybe TRBD2 (5 bases). The CDR3 loop reads CASIRTGNQETQYF. CDR3 DNA: TGTGCCAGCATCAGAACGGGGAACCAAGAGACCCAGTACTTC.